The next 15 T cell receptor beta chains were all read from a single sample in a study of T cell changes during pregnancy in multiple sclerosis. Clones were read by immunoSEQ multiplex PCR, and TCRdb kept only the in-frame ones, dropping some. The data hold roughly 99,000 clones, with under 95% observed a single time. This material consisted of peripheral blood, taken in the third trimester of pregnancy. The receptors shown here come from a female donor in good health, enrolled as a control in a pregnancy study.

The chain couples TRBV6-1 to TRBJ1-1, with TRBD1 matching over 10 bases. This CDR3 spans 15 amino acids. Germline lookup yields CDR1 MNHNS and CDR2 SASEGT. With V trimmed by 1 base and J by 3 bases, 2 bases remained unmatched. The CDR3: CASSEVTGGYTEAFF. The CDR3 DNA follows: TGTGCCAGCAGTGAAGTGACAGGGGGCTACACTGAAGCTTTCTTT.

V gene TRBV13 combines with J gene TRBJ2-7, with D unresolved. In germline, CDR1 is PRHDT, CDR2 FYEKMQ (reference sequence). The CDR3 is made up of 14 amino acids. Trimming removed 0 bases from V and 2 bases from J, with 8 bases in between. The CDR3 region is CASSLGRTPYEQYF. The CDR3 bases are TGTGCCAGCAGCTTAGGCAGAACACCCTACGAGCAGTACTTC.

The chain combines TRBV27 with TRBJ1-2, with D possibly TRBD1 on 6 matching bases. Trimming took off 1 base at V and 1 base at J, with 13 bases between the two ends. The CDR3 extends over 16 amino acids. Germline CDR1 and CDR2: MNHEY and SMNVEV (reference sequence). CDR3 sequence reads: CASSLYGRGINYGYTF. The CDR3 coding sequence is TGTGCCAGCAGTTTATATGGCAGGGGTATTAACTATGGCTACACCTTC.

The chain uses TRBV4-2 and TRBJ1-3; D is unresolved. CDR1 LGHNA and CDR2 YNFKEQ come from the germline V gene. This CDR3 spans 16 amino acids. V lost 0 bases, J lost 0 bases, and 9 bases lay in between. This CDR3 reads CASSQEKRVSGNTIYF. The CDR3 DNA reads TGTGCCAGCAGCCAAGAGAAGAGGGTCTCTGGAAACACCATATATTTT.

The chain couples TRBV7-8 to TRBJ1-6; D is undetermined. CDR1 is SGHVS and CDR2 is FQNEAQ in the germline V gene. The germline V and J ends were trimmed by 6 bases and 8 bases, with 20 bases remaining between them. This CDR3 contains 16 residues. The CDR3 region is CASSSGPSRFDSPLHF. CDR3 sequence (DNA): TGTGCCAGCAGTAGCGGGCCCTCGCGGTTTGATTCACCCCTCCACTTT.

V and J are TRBV14 and TRBJ2-1; 8 bases are shared with TRBD2. CDR3 length: 17 amino acids. Germline V CDR1 and CDR2: SGHDN, FVKESK. V gave up 1 base and J gave up 6 bases; unmatched junction bases: 11. CDR3 sequence: CASSQAFPSGGFNEQFF. CDR3 in DNA: TGTGCCAGCAGCCAAGCCTTCCCCAGCGGGGGCTTCAATGAGCAGTTCTTC.

The rearrangement links TRBV13 to TRBJ1-5; D is possibly TRBD1 (6 bases). Germline V gene lookup returns CDR1 PRHDT and CDR2 FYEKMQ (reference sequence). Trimming removed 5 bases from V and 5 bases from J, with 22 bases in between. This CDR3 has 17 amino acids. The CDR3 coding sequence is TGTGCCAGCAGCCCACCTTTAGATCCAGGGGCCTATCAGCCCCAGCATTTT. Its translation is CASSPPLDPGAYQPQHF.

J is TRBJ1-4 and V is TRBV9, with 8 bases matching TRBD1. CDR1 is SGDLS and CDR2 is YYNGEE in the germline V gene. The CDR3 spans 16 residues. Unmatched junction bases numbered 8, after V lost 4 bases and J lost 3 bases. In DNA, the CDR3 is TGTGCCAGCAGCCAGGACAGGGTTGCCGCTAATGAAAAACTGTTTTTT. Its protein is CASSQDRVAANEKLFF.

The chain has TRBV7-9 and TRBJ1-5, with D uncertain. Trimming took off 5 bases at V and 2 bases at J, with 13 bases between the two ends. The CDR3 is 15 residues long. The germline gives CDR1 SEHNR, CDR2 FQNEAQ (reference sequence). This CDR3 is CASSNPYEGNQPQHF. In nucleotides, the CDR3 is TGTGCCAGCAGCAATCCCTACGAAGGCAATCAGCCCCAGCATTTT.

This chain links TRBV6-1 with TRBJ2-3; 11 bases fit TRBD2. In germline, CDR1 is MNHNS, CDR2 SASEGT. The length of the CDR3 is 16 residues. Trimming at V came to 0 bases and at J to 6 bases, leaving 5 bases not matched to a gene. CDR3 sequence (DNA): TGTGCCAGCAGTGAAGCGGGGGCTAGCGGGAGGGATACGCAGTATTTT. Protein product: CASSEAGASGRDTQYF.

The chain joins TRBV7-9 to TRBJ2-7; no definite D call. From germline, CDR1 is SEHNR and CDR2 FQNEAQ (reference sequence). The CDR3 has 14 amino acids. Trimming left V 3 bases short and J 0 bases short, with 9 bases between. In nucleotides, the CDR3 is TGTGCCAGCAGCTTTAATACTGGCTCCTACGAGCAGTACTTC. The encoded protein is CASSFNTGSYEQYF.

The chain links TRBV19 to TRBJ1-2, with 7 bases matching TRBD1. This CDR3 contains 16 residues. Germline V lookup: CDR1 LNHDA, CDR2 SQIVND (reference sequence). V lost 6 bases to trimming and J lost 0 bases; unmatched junction nucleotides: 10. This CDR3 reads CASSNRDRPSNYGYTF. The DNA for the CDR3 is TGTGCCAGTAGCAACCGGGACAGACCTTCTAACTATGGCTACACCTTC.

The rearrangement joins TRBV4-3 to TRBJ2-7; 8 positions agree with TRBD2. The CDR3 is 16 residues long. V lost 1 base to trimming and J lost 6 bases; unmatched junction nucleotides: 11. Germline CDR1 is LGHNA and CDR2 is YSLEER. The CDR3 sequence: CASSQASSGGPGEQYF. The CDR3 DNA is TGCGCCAGCAGCCAAGCGTCATCGGGGGGGCCTGGCGAGCAGTACTTC.

The chain couples TRBV19 to TRBJ2-5; a weak D match, TRBD2 (6 bases). The V end lost 6 bases, the J end lost 5 bases, and 13 bases lay between the germline ends. The CDR3 totals 13 residues. The germline V gene encodes CDR1 LNHDA and CDR2 SQIVND (reference sequence). CDR3 amino acids: CASSPGRQETQYF. CDR3 sequence (DNA): TGTGCCAGTAGCCCAGGGAGGCAGGAGACCCAGTACTTC. The variable domain in full, completed from reference TRBV19 and TRBJ2-5, reads DGGITQSPKYLFRKEGQNVTLSCEQNLNHDAMYWYRQDPGQGLRLIYYSQIVNDFQKGDIAEGYSVSREKKESFPLTVTSAQKNPTAFYLCASSPGRQETQYFGPGTRLLVL.

The V gene is TRBV4-1, the J gene TRBJ1-5; 8 bases match TRBD1. The CDR3 has 16 residues. The V gene's germline CDR1 is MGHRA and CDR2 YSYEKL. The J segment lost 0 bases and the V segment lost 1 base, leaving 2 bases of the junction unmatched. The CDR3 DNA follows: TGCGCCAGCAGCCAAGCGACAGGGGATAGCAATCAGCCCCAGCATTTT. Residues: CASSQATGDSNQPQHF.